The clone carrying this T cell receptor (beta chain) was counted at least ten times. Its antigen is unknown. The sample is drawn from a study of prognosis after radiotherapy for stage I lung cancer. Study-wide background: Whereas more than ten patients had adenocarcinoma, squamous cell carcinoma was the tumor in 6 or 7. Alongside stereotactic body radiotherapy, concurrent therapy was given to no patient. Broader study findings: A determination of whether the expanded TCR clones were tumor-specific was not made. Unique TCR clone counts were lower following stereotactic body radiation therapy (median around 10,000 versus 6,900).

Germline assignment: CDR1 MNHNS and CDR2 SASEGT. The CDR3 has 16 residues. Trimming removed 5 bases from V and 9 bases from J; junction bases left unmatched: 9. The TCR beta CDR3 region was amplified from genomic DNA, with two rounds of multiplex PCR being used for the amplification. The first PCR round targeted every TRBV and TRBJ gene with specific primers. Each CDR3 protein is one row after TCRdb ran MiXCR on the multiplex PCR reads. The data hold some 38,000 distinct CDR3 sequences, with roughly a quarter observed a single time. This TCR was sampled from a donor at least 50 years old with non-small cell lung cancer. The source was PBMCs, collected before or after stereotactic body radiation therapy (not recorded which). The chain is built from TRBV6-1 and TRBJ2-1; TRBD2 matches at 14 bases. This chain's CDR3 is CASSRLTSGRAAEQFF. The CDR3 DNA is TGTGCCAGCAGTCGCTTGACTAGCGGGAGGGCCGCTGAGCAGTTCTTC.